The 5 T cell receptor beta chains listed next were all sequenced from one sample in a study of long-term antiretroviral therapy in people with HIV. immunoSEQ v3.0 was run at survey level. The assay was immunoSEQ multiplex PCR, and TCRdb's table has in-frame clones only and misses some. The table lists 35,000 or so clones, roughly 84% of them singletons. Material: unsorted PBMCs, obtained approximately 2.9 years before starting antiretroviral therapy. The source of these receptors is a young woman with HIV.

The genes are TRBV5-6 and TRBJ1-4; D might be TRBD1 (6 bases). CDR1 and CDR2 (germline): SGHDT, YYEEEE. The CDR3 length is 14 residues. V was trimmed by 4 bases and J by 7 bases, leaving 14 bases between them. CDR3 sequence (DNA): TGTGCCAGCAGCCCTACAGGGTCTGGTGAAAAACTGTTTTTT. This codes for CASSPTGSGEKLFF. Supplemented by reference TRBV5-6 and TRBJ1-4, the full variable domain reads DAGVTQSPTHLIKTRGQQVTLRCSPKSGHDTVSWYQQALGQGPQFIFQYYEEEERQRGNFPDRFSGHQFPNYSSELNVNALLLGDSALYLCASSPTGSGEKLFFGSGTQLSVL.

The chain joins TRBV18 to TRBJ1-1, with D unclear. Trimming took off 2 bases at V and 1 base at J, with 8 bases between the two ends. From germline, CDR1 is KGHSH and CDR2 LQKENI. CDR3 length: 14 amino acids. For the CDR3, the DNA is TGTGCCAGCTCACCAGGCCAGAAGAACACTGAAGCTTTCTTT. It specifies CASSPGQKNTEAFF.

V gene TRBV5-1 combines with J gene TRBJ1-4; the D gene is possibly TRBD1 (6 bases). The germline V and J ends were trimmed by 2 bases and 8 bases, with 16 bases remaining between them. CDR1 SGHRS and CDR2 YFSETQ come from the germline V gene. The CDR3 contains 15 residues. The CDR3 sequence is CASSLTGTRTEKLFF. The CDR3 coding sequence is TGCGCCAGCAGCTTAACAGGGACCAGGACGGAAAAACTGTTTTTT.

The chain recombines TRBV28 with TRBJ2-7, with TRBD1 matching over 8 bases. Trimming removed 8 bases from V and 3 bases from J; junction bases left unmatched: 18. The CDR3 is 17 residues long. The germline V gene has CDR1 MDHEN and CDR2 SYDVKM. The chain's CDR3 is CASSSGQGRGDDYEQYF. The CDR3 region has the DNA TGTGCCAGCTCTTCCGGACAGGGTAGGGGTGACGACTACGAGCAGTACTTC.

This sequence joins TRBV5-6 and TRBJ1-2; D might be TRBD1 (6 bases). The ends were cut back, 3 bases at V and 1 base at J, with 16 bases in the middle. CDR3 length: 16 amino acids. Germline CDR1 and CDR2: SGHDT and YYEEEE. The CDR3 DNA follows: TGTGCCAGCAGCTCCAGGCAACAACAGGGTAACTATGGCTACACCTTC. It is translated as CASSSRQQQGNYGYTF.